The rows below give T cell receptor beta chains drawn from one sample of a study of human T cells and chemical hapten exposure. MiXCR, applied by TCRdb to the RACE reads, yields one record per CDR3 protein. The top ten hold over 6.5% of the sample, which has some 190,000 distinct CDR3 sequences, about a fifth seen once. Sequenced material: whole blood, taken in connection with sensitization to the hapten diphenylcyclopropenone (DPC). The receptor set was obtained from a woman aged 45 to 65 with alopecia areata. Some clones in this sample may be carry-over from other donors' samples. Both conserved end residues are part of each CDR3. D genes are given only for firm matches. Not every row has a clone size; where given, it reads once, few, many or a size class.

d_call j_call clone_size v_call cdr3_nt cdr3_aa
- TRBJ2-3 - TRBV6-4 TGTGCCAGCAGTGAAAGCGGAATCACAGATACGCAGTATTTT CASSESGITDTQYF
- TRBJ2-7 - TRBV12-3/TRBV12-4 TGTGCCAGCAGTTCCGGAGGGGGTCTGCTGGGCGAGCAGTACTTC CASSSGGGLLGEQYF
- TRBJ2-3 - TRBV20-1 TGCAGTGCTTACTCGACAGTTACAGATACGCAGTATTTT CSAYSTVTDTQYF
- TRBJ2-1 few TRBV7-2 TGTGCCAGCAGCCCCCAGGGCTGGTTTGCGGATGAGCAGTTCTTC CASSPQGWFADEQFF
TRBD1 TRBJ1-2 - TRBV28 TGTGCCAGCAGAAGACAGGGGGGCGGCTATGGCTACACCTTC CASRRQGGGYGYTF
TRBD2 TRBJ2-1 few TRBV20-1 TGCAGTGCCTCCCCGCTAGCGGGAATCCCCTCTATTAACGATGAGCAGTTCTTC CSASPLAGIPSINDEQFF
TRBD2 TRBJ2-1 - TRBV4-1 TGCGCCAGCAGCCAAGTACGGCTTCAAGCGGGAGGGAAGTCCTACAATGAGCAGTTCTTC CASSQVRLQAGGKSYNEQFF
- TRBJ2-7 - TRBV7-9 TGTGCCAGCAGCCCTGGACGACTCGGAGGGGGCGAGCAGTACTTC CASSPGRLGGGEQYF
- TRBJ2-5 few TRBV20-1 TGCAGTGCTAGGGAAGGAAGGCAAGAGACCCAGTACTTC CSAREGRQETQYF
TRBD2 TRBJ2-5 few TRBV29-1 TGCAGCTATGACCGGGGGGGCCCCCCGGAGACCCAGTACTTC CSYDRGGPPETQYF
- TRBJ2-2 - TRBV13 TGTGCCAGCAGCTCTCGACAGGCTTACGACACCGGGGAGCTGTTTTTT CASSSRQAYDTGELFF
TRBD1 TRBJ1-6 few TRBV7-9 TGTGCCAGCAGCCCTAGGGGGACAGGGGGAAATAATTCACCCCTCCACTTT CASSPRGTGGNNSPLHF
TRBD1 TRBJ2-1 - TRBV5-1 TGCGCCAGCAGCAGGGGACAGGGGGGTGAATATGAGCAGTTCTTC CASSRGQGGEYEQFF
- TRBJ2-4 once TRBV7-9 TGTGCCAGCAGTCGGGTCCGAGGAGGAAAAAACATTCAGTACTTC CASSRVRGGKNIQYF
TRBD1 TRBJ1-4 - TRBV11-2 TGTGCCAGCAGCTTAGCCGGACAGGGGGGTGAAAAACTGTTTTTT CASSLAGQGGEKLFF
- TRBJ2-1 - TRBV20-1 TGCAGTGCTAGTACCCCGGGGGGCACGAGGGGACATGAGCAGTTCTTC CSASTPGGTRGHEQFF
TRBD1 TRBJ2-3 - TRBV20-1 TGCAGTGCCAGGGGGATTGTAGTGGGAGTTAAAGATACGCAGTATTTT CSARGIVVGVKDTQYF
- TRBJ1-1 - TRBV20-1 TGCAGTGCTAGTATTCCCCGACCGATGAACACTGAAGCTTTCTTT CSASIPRPMNTEAFF
- TRBJ2-1 few TRBV5-1 TGCGCCAGCAGCTTGAATCAAAATGAGCAGTTCTTC CASSLNQNEQFF
- TRBJ2-2 - TRBV29-1 TGCAGCGTCCGGAGCACATCGAACACCGGGGAGCTGTTTTTT CSVRSTSNTGELFF
- TRBJ2-3 - TRBV19 TGTGCCAGTAGTATGGTTGGGGTTAGCACAGATACGCAGTATTTT CASSMVGVSTDTQYF
- TRBJ2-5 few TRBV21-1 TGTGCCAGCAGCCAACAAGGACTAGCGGAGTACCAAGAGACCCAGTACTTC CASSQQGLAEYQETQYF
- TRBJ1-2 - TRBV10-3 TGTGCCATCAGTGGGGCCTCGCTCTACACCTTC CAISGASLYTF
TRBD2 TRBJ2-1 once TRBV5-1 TGCGCCAGCAGCTTAGCCCCACTAGCGCGCAATGAGCAGTTCTTC CASSLAPLARNEQFF
- TRBJ1-1 few TRBV7-3 TGTGCCAGCAGCTTAACGGAGGGGAGTGAAGCTTTCTTT CASSLTEGSEAFF
- TRBJ2-1 - TRBV5-1 TGCGCCAGCAGCTTGGAGGGCAATGAGCAGTTCTTC CASSLEGNEQFF
- TRBJ2-6 few TRBV11-2 TGTGCCAGCAGCTTAGGTCCGCAGAGGTCGGGGGCCAACGTCCTGACTTTC CASSLGPQRSGANVLTF
TRBD1 TRBJ1-2 many TRBV10-3 TGTGCCATCAGTGATGACAGGGATGGTGGCTACACCTTC CAISDDRDGGYTF
- TRBJ1-1 many TRBV9 TGTGCCAGCAGCGAACTAGCGGAAATGAACACTGAAGCTTTCTTT CASSELAEMNTEAFF
- TRBJ1-2 few TRBV12-5 TGTGCTAGTGGTTTGACAGGGACCAAAGCTCTCTATGGCTACACCTTC CASGLTGTKALYGYTF
- TRBJ1-1 - TRBV27 TGTGCCAGCAGTCCCCTAGTGAAGGGGAAGGCTGAAGCTTTCTTT CASSPLVKGKAEAFF
- TRBJ2-3 few TRBV6-1 TGTGCCAGCAGTGGCATACTTAGCACAGATACGCAGTATTTT CASSGILSTDTQYF
TRBD1 TRBJ2-7 - TRBV12-3/TRBV12-4 TGTGCCAGCAGTTTATTCGGGACAGGGGGATACGAGCAGTACTTC CASSLFGTGGYEQYF
- TRBJ2-4 few TRBV6-6 TGTGCCAGCAGCTACGCCAAAAACATTCAGTACTTC CASSYAKNIQYF
TRBD2 TRBJ2-3 - TRBV4-2 TGTGCCAGCCGGGGATCGGGACTAGCGGACCTCTGGCCAGATACGCAGTATTTT CASRGSGLADLWPDTQYF
- TRBJ1-1 few TRBV29-1 TGCAGCGTTCTGAAAGGGGGGGGGATACTGAACACTGAAGCTTTCTTT CSVLKGGGILNTEAFF
- TRBJ2-1 few TRBV18 TGTGCCAGCTCACCAAATCGGGCCTCCTACAATGAGCAGTTCTTC CASSPNRASYNEQFF
- TRBJ1-1 many TRBV20-1 TGCAGTGCTCAGGGCCCCCCATCGGGCTCTGAAGCTTTCTTT CSAQGPPSGSEAFF
TRBD2 TRBJ2-1 - TRBV5-5 TGTGCCAGCAGGCCGACTAGCGGGGCCCTCTACAATGAGCAGTTCTTC CASRPTSGALYNEQFF
TRBD2 TRBJ2-3 once TRBV12-3/TRBV12-4 TGTGCCAGCAGTTTTCCACGGGAGGGAGATACGCAGTATTTT CASSFPREGDTQYF
- TRBJ2-1 medium-sized TRBV6-2/TRBV6-3 TGTGCCAGCAGTGCTAGGGGCGGTGAGCAGTTCTTC CASSARGGEQFF
- TRBJ2-5 - TRBV12-3/TRBV12-4 TGTGCCAGCAGTCAATCAGACCGGGGCGCGGAGACCCAGTACTTC CASSQSDRGAETQYF
TRBD1 TRBJ2-1 many TRBV29-1 TGCAGCGTTGGGACAGGGTTTTTAGGGGCCAATGAGCAGTTCTTC CSVGTGFLGANEQFF
TRBD2 TRBJ2-7 - TRBV7-9 TGTGCCAGCAGCTCGAGTAGCGGGGCCTACGAGCAGTACTTC CASSSSSGAYEQYF
- TRBJ1-1 - TRBV5-4 TGTGCCAGCAGCTCAGAGATAAACACTGAAGCTTTCTTT CASSSEINTEAFF
- TRBJ2-3 few TRBV21-1 TGTGCCAGCAGCAGACCGGGACTTTCCCTCACAGATACGCAGTATTTT CASSRPGLSLTDTQYF